The 13 T cell receptor beta chains below come from one sample, sequenced in a study of tumor T cells in aggressive B-cell lymphoma (dated by TCRdb to about 2017). The library relied on the immunoSEQ multiplex PCR assay. TCRdb stores this immuneACCESS table with in-frame sequences only. Part of the clones is absent; in the studies checked, under half of the shortfall reflects unresolved V genes, and no reason is known for the rest. Within this sample are about 1,800 clones, with around 86% of them counted one time only. 8% to 11% of the sample goes to the ten largest clones. Material: tumor tissue. Receptors originate from an adult with diffuse large B cell lymphoma.

The sample holds a few counts of this clone. The chain couples TRBV9 to TRBJ1-6; 9 nucleotides agree with TRBD1. Germline loops: CDR1 SGDLS, CDR2 YYNGEE. V was pared by 4 bases and J by 7 bases, with 6 bases of the junction left unmatched. The CDR3 extends over 15 amino acids. The CDR3 sequence is CASSPGTGSNSPLHF. Here the CDR3 DNA reads TGTGCCAGCAGCCCCGGGACAGGGTCGAATTCACCCCTCCACTTT.

V is TRBV10-1 and J is TRBJ1-2; 8 positions agree with TRBD1. The CDR3 is 14 residues long. Trimming cost V 6 bases and J 4 bases; bases outside gene matches: 7. Germline V gives CDR1 WNHNN, CDR2 SYGVQD (reference sequence). The chain's CDR3 is CASRAGGRSYGYTF. The CDR3 coding sequence is TGCGCCAGCAGGGCAGGGGGCAGAAGCTATGGCTACACCTTC.

The chain recombines TRBV5-1 with TRBJ1-6; TRBD1 aligns across 7 bases. CDR1 SGHRS and CDR2 YFSETQ come from the germline V gene. The J segment lost 10 bases and the V segment lost 0 bases, leaving 7 bases of the junction unmatched. This CDR3 region has 15 residues. The CDR3 is CASSLEHRGGSPLHF. Here the CDR3 DNA reads TGCGCCAGCAGCTTGGAACACAGGGGCGGCTCACCCCTCCACTTT.

V gene TRBV28 combines with J gene TRBJ1-1; TRBD1 is a possible D gene (5 bases). Germline loops: CDR1 MDHEN, CDR2 SYDVKM. Trimming removed 3 bases at V and 5 bases at J, with 10 bases between. The CDR3 is 13 residues long. The CDR3 region is CASSLAQGTEAFF. CDR3 sequence (DNA): TGTGCCAGCAGTTTGGCGCAGGGAACTGAAGCTTTCTTT.

The chain carries TRBV5-1 and TRBJ1-2, with D possibly matching TRBD1 (6 bases). CDR3 length: 14 residues. The V end was cut by 5 bases, the J end by 8 bases, with 19 bases between. Looked up from germline, CDR1 is SGHRS and CDR2 is YFSETQ. CDR3 DNA: TGCGCCAGCAGTCTGACCGTTACAGGGAACGGCTACACCTTC. Residues: CASSLTVTGNGYTF.

This clone was counted between two and nine times. The chain has TRBV10-3 and TRBJ1-1; 10 nucleotides match TRBD1. The CDR3 length is 15 residues. Germline V gene lookup returns CDR1 ENHRY and CDR2 SYGVKD. With 2 bases clipped from V and 5 bases from J, the junction kept 5 bases outside the gene matches. This CDR3 reads CAISERQGAGTEAFF. CDR3 coding DNA: TGTGCCATCAGTGAGCGACAGGGGGCTGGGACTGAAGCTTTCTTT.

V gene TRBV4-1 combines with J gene TRBJ2-1, with D possibly matching TRBD2 (5 bases). The CDR3 consists of 12 residues. V dropped 5 bases and J dropped 12 bases, with 14 bases sitting between them. CDR1 is MGHRA, CDR2 YSYEKL, per germline. DNA for the CDR3: TGCGCCAGCAGCAGCGGCCCAATTGCGCAGTTCTTC. Amino acids: CASSSGPIAQFF.

The chain combines TRBV4-2 with TRBJ1-2, with D perhaps TRBD1 (5 bases). The CDR3 runs to 16 residues. Looked up from germline, CDR1 is LGHNA and CDR2 is YNFKEQ. Trimming pared 0 bases from V and 0 bases from J, leaving 11 bases between. The CDR3, as DNA: TGTGCCAGCAGCCAAGATAGGCAGGGCGCTAACTATGGCTACACCTTC. Its translation is CASSQDRQGANYGYTF.

V is TRBV5-1 and J is TRBJ2-3; a possible D gene is TRBD1 (6 bases). The V and J ends lost 4 bases and 5 bases respectively, with 8 bases between them. The CDR3 sequence is 12 residues long. From germline, CDR1 is SGHRS and CDR2 YFSETQ. CDR3 sequence (DNA): TGCGCCAGCAGCGGCAGGGGAGATACGCAGTATTTT. Its protein is CASSGRGDTQYF.

The V gene is TRBV2, the J gene TRBJ2-1; 10 bases agree with TRBD1. The CDR3 contains 15 residues. CDR1 is SNHLY, CDR2 FYNNEI, per germline. V was clipped by 3 bases and J by 5 bases; unmatched bases: 4. The CDR3 nucleotides read TGTGCCAGCAGTGAGTGGGGGACAGGGGACAATGAGCAGTTCTTC. Protein sequence: CASSEWGTGDNEQFF.

This clone was observed a single time. The chain uses TRBV5-1 and TRBJ2-1; a possible D gene is TRBD2 (5 bases). V lost 3 bases and J lost 0, with 16 bases in between. CDR3 length: 17 amino acids. Germline V gene sequence: CDR1 SGHRS, CDR2 YFSETQ. The DNA of the CDR3 is TGCGCCAGCAGCTCCGGACTGCTATTAAGCTCCTACAATGAGCAGTTCTTC. It specifies CASSSGLLLSSYNEQFF.

The sample holds a few counts of this clone. The genes are TRBV5-1 and TRBJ1-1; TRBD1 agrees at 7 bases. The J segment lost 3 bases and the V segment lost 4 bases, leaving 12 bases of the junction unmatched. Germline CDR1 reads SGHRS; CDR2 reads YFSETQ. This CDR3 region has 16 residues. The CDR3 region is CASSGTGQPPHTEAFF. The CDR3 bases are TGCGCCAGCAGCGGAACGGGACAGCCTCCCCACACTGAAGCTTTCTTT.

V usage is TRBV18 and J usage is TRBJ1-3; D is unresolved. Trimming removed 2 bases from V and 2 bases from J, with 13 bases in between. The CDR3 runs 16 residues. CDR1 is KGHSH and CDR2 is LQKENI in the germline V gene. The CDR3 here is CASSPRFEGTGNTIYF. CDR3 sequence (DNA): TGTGCCAGCTCACCAAGGTTTGAGGGTACTGGAAACACCATATATTTT.